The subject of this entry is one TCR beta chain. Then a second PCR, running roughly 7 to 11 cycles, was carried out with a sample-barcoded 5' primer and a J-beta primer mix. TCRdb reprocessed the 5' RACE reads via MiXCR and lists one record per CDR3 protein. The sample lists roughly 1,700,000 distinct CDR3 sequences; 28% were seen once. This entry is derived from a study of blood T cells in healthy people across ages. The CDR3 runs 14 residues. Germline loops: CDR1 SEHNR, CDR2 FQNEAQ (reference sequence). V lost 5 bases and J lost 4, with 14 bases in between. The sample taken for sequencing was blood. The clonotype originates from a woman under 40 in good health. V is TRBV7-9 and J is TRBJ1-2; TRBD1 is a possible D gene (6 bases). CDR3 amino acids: CASSARDTRYGYTF. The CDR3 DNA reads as TGTGCCAGCAGCGCGAGGGACACCCGCTATGGCTACACCTTC.